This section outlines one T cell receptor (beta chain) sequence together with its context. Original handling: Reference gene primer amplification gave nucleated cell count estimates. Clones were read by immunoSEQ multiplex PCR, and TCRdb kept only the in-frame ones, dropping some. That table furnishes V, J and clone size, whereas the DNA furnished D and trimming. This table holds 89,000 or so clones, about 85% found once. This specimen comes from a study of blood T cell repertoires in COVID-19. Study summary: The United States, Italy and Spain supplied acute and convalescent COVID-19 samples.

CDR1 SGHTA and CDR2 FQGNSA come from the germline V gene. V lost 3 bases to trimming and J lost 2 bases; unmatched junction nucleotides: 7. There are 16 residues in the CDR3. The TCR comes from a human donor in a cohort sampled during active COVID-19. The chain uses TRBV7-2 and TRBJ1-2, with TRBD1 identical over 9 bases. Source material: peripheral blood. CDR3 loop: CASSLTSGTGNYGYTF. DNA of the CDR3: TGTGCCAGCAGCTTGACTTCCGGGACAGGGAACTATGGCTACACCTTC.